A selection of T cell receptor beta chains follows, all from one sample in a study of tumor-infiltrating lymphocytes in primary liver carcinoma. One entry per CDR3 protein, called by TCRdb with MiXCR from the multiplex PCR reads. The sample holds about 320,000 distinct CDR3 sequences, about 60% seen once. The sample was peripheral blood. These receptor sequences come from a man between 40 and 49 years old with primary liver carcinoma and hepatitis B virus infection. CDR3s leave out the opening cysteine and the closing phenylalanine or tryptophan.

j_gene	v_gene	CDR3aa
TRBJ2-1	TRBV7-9	ASRRQGLNSEQF
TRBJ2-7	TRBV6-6	ASSYSNGGEQY
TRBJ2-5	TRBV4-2	ASSQVGMQETQY
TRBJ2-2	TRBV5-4	ASSSDRGYTGELF
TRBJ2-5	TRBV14	ASSQWSTQY
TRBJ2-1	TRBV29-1	NVEPMGNEHF
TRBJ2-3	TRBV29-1	SAEPPPNTDMQY
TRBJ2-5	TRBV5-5	ASSLAVQETQY
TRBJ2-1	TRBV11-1	ASTSGTCYNEQF
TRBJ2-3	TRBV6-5	ASSSGFSDTQY
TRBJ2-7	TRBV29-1	SVCDTRGTYEQY
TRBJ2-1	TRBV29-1	SLALGLAYNEQF
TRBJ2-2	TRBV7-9	ASSLVHGDTGELF
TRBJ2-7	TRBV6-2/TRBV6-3	ASSYQGHEQY
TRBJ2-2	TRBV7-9	ANSLVLQGWTGELF
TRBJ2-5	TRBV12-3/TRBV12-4	ASSCQRRDRGKTQY
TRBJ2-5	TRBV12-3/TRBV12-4	ASSTGTSGRADQETQY
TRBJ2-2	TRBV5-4	ASRKGTETGELF
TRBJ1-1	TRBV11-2	ASRLSYGVEAF
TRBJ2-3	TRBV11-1	ASSLRQGLTDTQY
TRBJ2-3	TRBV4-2	VSSRSSPGLAGGTDTQY
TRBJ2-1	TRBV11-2	ASSLLSGQGPNEQF
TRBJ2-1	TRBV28	VSSFFPGRDNEQF
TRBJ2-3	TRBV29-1	SVEGGRTDTQY
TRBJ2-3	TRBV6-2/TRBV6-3	ASTESTDTQY
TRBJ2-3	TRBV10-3	AIRRETGVNTDTQY
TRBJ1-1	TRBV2	ASSEVENTEAF
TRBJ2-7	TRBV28	ASSLFAWDGEQY
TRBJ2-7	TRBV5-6	ASSLGELGEQY
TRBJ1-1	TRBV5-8	ASSYRRVSNAEAF
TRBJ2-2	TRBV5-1	ASSLGQGPGELF
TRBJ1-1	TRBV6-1	ASSSTSAAAF
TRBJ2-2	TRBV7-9	TSSEDGHTGELF
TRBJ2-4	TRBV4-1	VSSHGGGKNIQY
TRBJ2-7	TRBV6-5	ASRYRGAYEQY
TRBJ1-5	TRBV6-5	ASSYSWGGNSQPLH
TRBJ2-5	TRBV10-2	ASSEVRAPETRY
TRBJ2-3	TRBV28	ASSLGARRKTDTQY
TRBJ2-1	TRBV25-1	ASSELGNEQF
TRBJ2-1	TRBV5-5	ASSPPVGAKPF
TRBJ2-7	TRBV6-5	ANSLGTAGPYEQY
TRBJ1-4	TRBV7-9	ASSHALPWEKLF
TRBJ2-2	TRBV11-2	ASNLRQTGELF
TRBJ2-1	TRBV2	ARNSGRGEQF
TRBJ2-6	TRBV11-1	ASNLGSSGANVLT
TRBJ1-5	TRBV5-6	ASSSRGRHGNQPQH
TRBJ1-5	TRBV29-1	SVAAGGVHQPQH
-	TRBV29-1	SVERTGDTDTQH
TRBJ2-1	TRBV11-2	ASSSIRRLVDNEQF
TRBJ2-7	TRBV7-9	ASNFIGPAYEQY
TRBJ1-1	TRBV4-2	ASSGQGVSTEAF
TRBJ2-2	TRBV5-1	ASSLQAPENTGELF
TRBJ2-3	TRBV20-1	SARDWTSGGTDTQY
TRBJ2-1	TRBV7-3	ASSPGRLAWNEQF
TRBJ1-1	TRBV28	ASSIGQGRTEAF